The 14 T cell receptor beta chains listed next were all sequenced from one sample in a study of cytomegalovirus exposure and HLA in healthy donors. 60 Vbeta and 13 Jbeta primers were used in PCR. Sequenced by immunoSEQ multiplex PCR; TCRdb stores in-frame clones only, minus some. The sample holds about 210,000 clones; 75% to 80% are singletons and the top ten take approximately 1.8%. The sequenced sample was PBMCs. Every receptor here comes from a male donor in good health and CMV-seronegative.

The chain uses TRBV14 and TRBJ2-3; TRBD2 might be the D (6 bases). The CDR3 spans 15 residues. Germline V gene sequence: CDR1 SGHDN, CDR2 FVKESK. The V end lost 0 bases, the J end lost 5 bases, and 12 bases lay between the germline ends. The CDR3 nucleotides read TGTGCCAGCAGCCAAGAGGCACTAGCTCAAGATACGCAGTATTTT. Residues: CASSQEALAQDTQYF.

This clone was seen more than once but under ten times. The V and J genes are TRBV29-1 and TRBJ2-7; 10 nucleotides line up with TRBD1. Germline CDR1 SQVTM, CDR2 ANQGSEA. The CDR3 is 14 residues long. The ends lost 3 bases at V and 6 bases at J; junction bases unmatched: 8. CDR3 region: CSVDHGTGDFEQYF. The DNA of the CDR3 is TGCAGCGTTGACCACGGGACAGGGGATTTCGAGCAGTACTTC.

This clone was seen only a few times. This chain joins TRBV5-4 and TRBJ2-1, with 12 bases lining up with TRBD2. J gave up 8 bases and V 4 bases, and 7 bases lay outside the gene matches. Germline V gene lookup returns CDR1 SGHNT and CDR2 YYREEE (reference sequence). The CDR3 is made up of 15 amino acids. CDR3 loop: CASSRTSGMGDEQFF. The CDR3 coding sequence is TGTGCCAGCAGCCGGACTAGCGGGATGGGCGATGAGCAGTTCTTC.

This chain connects TRBV7-2 to TRBJ1-3, with D tentatively TRBD1 (5 bases). Germline CDR1 SGHTA, CDR2 FQGNSA. The CDR3 totals 16 residues. V was trimmed by 1 base and J by 4 bases, leaving 14 bases between them. The CDR3: CASSLDSGVGGNTIYF. The CDR3, as DNA: TGTGCCAGCAGCTTAGATTCGGGGGTGGGGGGAAACACCATATATTTT.

The V gene is TRBV7-2, the J gene TRBJ1-2; D is ambiguous. Germline loops: CDR1 SGHTA, CDR2 FQGNSA. V gave up 6 bases and J gave up 1 base, with 9 bases separating them. CDR3 length: 13 amino acids. The CDR3 sequence: CASRFDYNYGYTF. The CDR3, as DNA: TGTGCCAGCAGATTCGACTATAACTATGGCTACACCTTC.

The genes are TRBV5-1 and TRBJ2-3; TRBD2 might be the D (5 bases). This CDR3 has 17 residues. Trimming stripped 2 bases from V and 0 bases from J, with 16 bases between. The germline CDR1 and CDR2 sequences are SGHRS and YFSETQ. The chain's CDR3 is CASSLISTRPSTDTQYF. The CDR3 DNA reads TGCGCCAGCAGCTTAATAAGTACTAGACCTAGCACAGATACGCAGTATTTT.

This clone came up once. V and J are TRBV7-6 and TRBJ2-2; TRBD2 aligns across 7 bases. The CDR3 runs to 16 residues. V lost 5 bases, J lost 0 bases, and 6 bases stayed unmatched. Germline CDR1 and CDR2: SGHVS and FNYEAQ. In DNA form, the CDR3 reads TGTGCCAGCAGCGGCCCTAGCGGAGCGAACACCGGGGAGCTGTTTTTT. This sequence encodes CASSGPSGANTGELFF.

This sequence joins TRBV7-3 and TRBJ1-1; D might be TRBD1 (6 bases). V was cut by 6 bases and J by 4 bases, with 18 bases left in between. The CDR3 is 15 residues long. CDR1 and CDR2 (germline): SGHTA, FQGTGA. The CDR3 DNA follows: TGTGCCAGCAGAGAACAGGGTGGGTTGACCACTGAAGCTTTCTTT. Its translation is CASREQGGLTTEAFF.

The chain uses TRBV5-4 and TRBJ1-4; 10 bases map to TRBD1. Germline CDR1 and CDR2: SGHNT and YYREEE (reference sequence). The CDR3 consists of 15 residues. The V segment lost 3 bases and the J segment 11 bases; nucleotides outside the gene matches: 10. DNA of the CDR3: TGTGCCAGCAGCTCGCCGGGACAGGGGAACCCCAAACTGTTTTTT. Its protein product is CASSSPGQGNPKLFF. The whole variable domain, remainder taken from reference TRBV5-4 and TRBJ1-4, is ETGVTQSPTHLIKTRGQQVTLRCSSQSGHNTVSWYQQALGQGPQFIFQYYREEENGRGNFPPRFSGLQFPNYSSELNVNALELDDSALYLCASSSPGQGNPKLFFGSGTQLSVL.

The chain links TRBV7-9 to TRBJ2-3, with 7 positions matching TRBD1. V lost 5 bases and J lost 4; bases outside the gene matches: 12. CDR1 is SEHNR and CDR2 is FQNEAQ in the germline V gene (reference sequence). CDR3 length: 16 amino acids. CDR3 nucleotide sequence: TGTGCCAGCAGCACCCGGGACAGTAAGGAACCAGATACGCAGTATTTT. Its protein product is CASSTRDSKEPDTQYF.

The V and J genes are TRBV7-2 and TRBJ2-4, with D tentatively TRBD1 (5 bases). Germline CDR1 is SGHTA and CDR2 is FQGNSA. The CDR3 loop spans 12 amino acids. Trimming stripped 3 bases from V and 7 bases from J, with 7 bases between. CDR3 nucleotide sequence: TGTGCCAGCAGCTTCCCAGGGAACATTCAGTACTTC. It encodes CASSFPGNIQYF.

This rearrangement joins TRBV5-4 to TRBJ2-2; D possibly corresponds to TRBD2 (6 bases). Germline values: CDR1 SGHNT, CDR2 YYREEE (reference sequence). This CDR3 region has 16 residues. Trimming pared 4 bases from V and 5 bases from J, leaving 18 bases between. This CDR3 reads CASSQVGRDLTGELFF. The CDR3 region has the DNA TGTGCCAGCAGCCAGGTTGGGCGGGACCTGACCGGGGAGCTGTTTTTT.

The chain recombines TRBV7-9 with TRBJ1-2; 11 positions match TRBD1. Germline V gene lookup returns CDR1 SEHNR and CDR2 FQNEAQ (reference sequence). The CDR3 extends over 17 amino acids. Trimming removed 2 bases from V and 4 bases from J; junction bases left unmatched: 9. In nucleotides, the CDR3 is TGTGCCAGCAGCTTATTCGGACAGGGGGCGCGGACCTATGGCTACACCTTC. Amino acid sequence: CASSLFGQGARTYGYTF.

The V gene is TRBV25-1, the J gene TRBJ2-3; 8 nucleotides align to TRBD2. V shed 4 bases, J shed 4 bases, and the junction held 10 bases outside the gene matches. Germline CDR1 is MGHDK and CDR2 is SYGVNS. The CDR3 loop spans 16 amino acids. The CDR3: CASSVGLAGEADTQYF. In nucleotides, the CDR3 is TGTGCCAGCAGTGTAGGACTAGCCGGAGAGGCAGATACGCAGTATTTT.